What follows describes a single T cell receptor (beta chain). Antigen: not known. The CDR3 extends 3 residues past the end of the read, so its final part is completed from the germline J gene. For at least one year, all CVID subjects received replacement immunoglobulin. Blood came from CVID subjects not ill and not taking immunomodulatory or immunosuppressive medication. Each donor provided about 5 to 9 ml of heparinized whole blood. Per the germline V gene, CDR1 is LNHDA and CDR2 is SQIVND (reference sequence). The V gene lost 6 bases and the J gene lost 2 bases, with 12 bases spanning the gap. The CDR3 covers 14 residues. This sample stems from a study of T cell clonality in common variable immunodeficiency. Using immunoSEQ multiplex PCR, the repertoire was profiled, and TCRdb retains in-frame clones only, with some absent. Listed for the sample are 17,000 or so clones, none seen a single time. General study results and limits: Reportedly, TCR beta sequences from common variable immunodeficiency showed fewer deletions and N-nucleotide insertions. Compared with healthy controls, CVID subjects showed increased TCRbeta clonality, mostly in about a third.

The chain recombines TRBV19 with TRBJ2-3; D is perhaps TRBD1 (5 bases). The material sequenced was peripheral blood mononuclear cells. The receptor was derived from a human donor with common variable immunodeficiency. CDR3 DNA, as far as it was read: TGTGCCAGTAGCCACCCGACAGTCACAGATACG. It encodes CASSHPTVTDT. The CDR3 as a whole reads CASSHPTVTDTQYF.